One T cell receptor beta chain is described in this entry. The CDR3 length is 14 residues. The V and J ends lost 3 bases and 6 bases respectively, with 14 bases between them. Germline CDR1 reads MGHDK; CDR2 reads SYGVNS. The PCR contained 60 Vbeta and 13 Jbeta primers. Clones were read by immunoSEQ multiplex PCR, and TCRdb kept only the in-frame ones, dropping some. The sample yields roughly 100,000 clones, more than 65% seen once. The data are from a study of cytomegalovirus exposure and HLA in healthy donors. The receptor was derived from a woman between 18 and 30 years old in good health and CMV-seropositive. The chain is built from TRBV25-1 and TRBJ1-2; maybe TRBD1 (5 bases). Sequenced sample: PBMCs. CDR3 residues: CASSDPGGSHGYTF. The CDR3, as DNA: TGTGCCAGCAGTGACCCCGGGGGAAGCCATGGCTACACCTTC.